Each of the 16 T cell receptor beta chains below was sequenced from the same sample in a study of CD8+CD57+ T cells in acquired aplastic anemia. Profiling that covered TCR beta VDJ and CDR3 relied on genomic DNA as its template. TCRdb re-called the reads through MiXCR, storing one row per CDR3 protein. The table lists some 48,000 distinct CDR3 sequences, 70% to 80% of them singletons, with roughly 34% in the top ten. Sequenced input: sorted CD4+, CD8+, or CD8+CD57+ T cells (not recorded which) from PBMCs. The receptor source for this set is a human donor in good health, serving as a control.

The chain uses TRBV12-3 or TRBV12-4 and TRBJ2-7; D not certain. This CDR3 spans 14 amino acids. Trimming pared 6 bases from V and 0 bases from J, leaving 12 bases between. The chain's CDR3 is CASSSRVTSYEQYF. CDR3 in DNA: TGTGCCAGCAGCTCCCGCGTAACCTCCTACGAGCAGTACTTC.

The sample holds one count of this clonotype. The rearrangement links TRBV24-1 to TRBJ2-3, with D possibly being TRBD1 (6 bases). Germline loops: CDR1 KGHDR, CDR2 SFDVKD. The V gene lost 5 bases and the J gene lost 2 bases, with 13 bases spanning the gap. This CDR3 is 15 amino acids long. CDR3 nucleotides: TGTGCCACCAGTGGTACAGGACAGTACACAGATACGCAGTATTTT. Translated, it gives CATSGTGQYTDTQYF.

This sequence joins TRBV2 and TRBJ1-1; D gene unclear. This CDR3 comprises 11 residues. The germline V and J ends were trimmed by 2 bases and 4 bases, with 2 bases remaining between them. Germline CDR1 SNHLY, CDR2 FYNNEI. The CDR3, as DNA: TGTGCCAGCAGTGAACTCACTGAAGCTTTCTTT. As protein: CASSELTEAFF.

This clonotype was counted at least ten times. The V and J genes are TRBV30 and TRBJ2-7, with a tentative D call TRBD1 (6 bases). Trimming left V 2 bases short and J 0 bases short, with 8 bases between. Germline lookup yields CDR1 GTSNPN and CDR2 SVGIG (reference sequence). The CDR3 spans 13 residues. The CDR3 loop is CAWSTGSSYEQYF. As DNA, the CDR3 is TGTGCCTGGAGTACAGGGAGCTCCTACGAGCAGTACTTC. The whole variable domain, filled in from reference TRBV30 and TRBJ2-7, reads SQTIHQWPATLVQPVGSPLSLECTVEGTSNPNLYWYRQAAGRGLQLLFYSVGIGQISSEVPQNLSASRPQDRQFILSSKKLLLSDSGFYLCAWSTGSSYEQYFGPGTRLTVT.

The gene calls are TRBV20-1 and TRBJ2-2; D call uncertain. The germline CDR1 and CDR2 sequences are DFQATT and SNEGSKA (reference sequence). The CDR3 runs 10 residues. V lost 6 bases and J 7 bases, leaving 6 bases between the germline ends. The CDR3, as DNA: TGCAGTGCAGACATCGGGGAGCTGTTTTTT. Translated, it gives CSADIGELFF.

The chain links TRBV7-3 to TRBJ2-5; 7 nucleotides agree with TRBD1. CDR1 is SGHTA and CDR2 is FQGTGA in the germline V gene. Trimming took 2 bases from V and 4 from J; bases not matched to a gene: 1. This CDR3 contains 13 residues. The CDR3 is CASSLAGGETQYF. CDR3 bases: TGTGCCAGCAGCTTAGCAGGGGGAGAGACCCAGTACTTC.

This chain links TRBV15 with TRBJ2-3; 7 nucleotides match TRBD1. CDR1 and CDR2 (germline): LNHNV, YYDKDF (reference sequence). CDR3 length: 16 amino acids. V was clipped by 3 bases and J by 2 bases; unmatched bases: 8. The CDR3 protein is CATSSTGDGITDTQYF. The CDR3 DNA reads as TGTGCCACCAGCAGCACAGGGGACGGAATCACAGATACGCAGTATTTT.

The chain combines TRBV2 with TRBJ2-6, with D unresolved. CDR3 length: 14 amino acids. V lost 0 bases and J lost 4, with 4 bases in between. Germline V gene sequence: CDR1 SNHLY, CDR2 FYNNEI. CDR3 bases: TGTGCCAGCAGTGAAGCGATCGGGGCCAACGTCCTGACTTTC. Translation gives CASSEAIGANVLTF. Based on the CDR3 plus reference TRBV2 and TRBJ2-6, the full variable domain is EPEVTQTPSHQVTQMGQEVILRCVPISNHLYFYWYRQILGQKVEFLVSFYNNEISEKSEIFDDQFSVERPDGSNFTLKIRSTKLEDSAMYFCASSEAIGANVLTFGAGSRLTVL.

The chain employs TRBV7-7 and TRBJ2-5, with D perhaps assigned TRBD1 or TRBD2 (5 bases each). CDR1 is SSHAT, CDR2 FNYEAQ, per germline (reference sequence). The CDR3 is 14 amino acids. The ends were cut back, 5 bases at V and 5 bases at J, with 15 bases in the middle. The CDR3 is CASSQSARGETQYF. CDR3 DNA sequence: TGTGCCAGCAGCCAAAGTGCGAGGGGCGAGACCCAGTACTTC.

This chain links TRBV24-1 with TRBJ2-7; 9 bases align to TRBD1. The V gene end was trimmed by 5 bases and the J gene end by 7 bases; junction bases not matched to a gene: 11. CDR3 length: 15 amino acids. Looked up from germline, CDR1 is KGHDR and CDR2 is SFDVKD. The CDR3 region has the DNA TGTGCCACCAGTGCGGGGGGACAGGGTGGTGAAGAGCAGTACTTC. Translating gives CATSAGGQGGEEQYF.

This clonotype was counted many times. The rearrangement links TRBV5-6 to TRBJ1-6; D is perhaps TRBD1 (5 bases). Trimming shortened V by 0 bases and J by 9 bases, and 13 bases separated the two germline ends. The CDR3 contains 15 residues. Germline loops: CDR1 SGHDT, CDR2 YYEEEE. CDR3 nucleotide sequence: TGTGCCAGCAGCTTGGCCGGGGGAGGGCGTTCACCCCTCCACTTT. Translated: CASSLAGGGRSPLHF.

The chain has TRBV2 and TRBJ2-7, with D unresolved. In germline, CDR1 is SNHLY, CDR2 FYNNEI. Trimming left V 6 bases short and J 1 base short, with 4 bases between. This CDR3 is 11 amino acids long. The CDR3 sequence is CASRASYEQYF. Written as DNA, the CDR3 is TGTGCCAGCAGAGCTTCCTACGAGCAGTACTTC. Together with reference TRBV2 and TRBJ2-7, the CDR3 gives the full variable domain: EPEVTQTPSHQVTQMGQEVILRCVPISNHLYFYWYRQILGQKVEFLVSFYNNEISEKSEIFDDQFSVERPDGSNFTLKIRSTKLEDSAMYFCASRASYEQYFGPGTRLTVT.

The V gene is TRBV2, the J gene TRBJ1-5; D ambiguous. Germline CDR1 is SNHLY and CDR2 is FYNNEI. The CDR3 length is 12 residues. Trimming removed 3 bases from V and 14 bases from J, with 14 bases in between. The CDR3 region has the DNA TGTGCCAGCAGTGAGGCAAACGTCAATGAGCATTTT. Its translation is CASSEANVNEHF.

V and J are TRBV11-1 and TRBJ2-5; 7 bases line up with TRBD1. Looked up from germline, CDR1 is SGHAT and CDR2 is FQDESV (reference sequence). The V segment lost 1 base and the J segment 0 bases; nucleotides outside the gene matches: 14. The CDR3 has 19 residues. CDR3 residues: CASSLVRDSNKPNQETQYF. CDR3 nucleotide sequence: TGTGCCAGCAGCTTAGTACGGGACAGCAATAAGCCGAACCAAGAGACCCAGTACTTC.

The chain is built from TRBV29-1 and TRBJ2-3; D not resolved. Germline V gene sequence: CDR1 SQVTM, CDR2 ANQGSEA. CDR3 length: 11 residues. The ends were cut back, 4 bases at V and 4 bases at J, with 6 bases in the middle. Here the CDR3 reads CSVVVADTQYF. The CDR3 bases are TGCAGCGTTGTTGTGGCAGATACGCAGTATTTT.

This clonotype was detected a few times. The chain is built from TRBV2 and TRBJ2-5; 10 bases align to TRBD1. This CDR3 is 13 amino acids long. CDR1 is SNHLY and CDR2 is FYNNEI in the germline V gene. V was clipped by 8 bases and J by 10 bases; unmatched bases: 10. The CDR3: CASEDGTGVGQYF. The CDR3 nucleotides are TGTGCCAGCGAGGACGGGACAGGGGTGGGCCAGTACTTC.